A selection of T cell receptor beta chains follows, all from one sample in a study of T cell repertoires in cytomegalovirus infection. TCRdb reanalysed the reads using MiXCR and keeps one entry per CDR3 protein. This sample has 150,000 to 200,000 distinct CDR3 sequences; 28% occur once, and the top ten carry roughly 32%. Sequencing was carried out using PBMCs. The receptors come from a human donor in good health (CMV status not recorded). Some clones in this sample may be carry-over from other donors' samples. The CDR3 runs from the conserved cysteine through the conserved F or W. The D gene is left open where the match is weak. Expanded clones are given a class, and other clones once, few, many or no size at all.

j_call: TRBJ2-3; v_call: TRBV25-1; d_call: TRBD1; clone_size: NA; cdr3_nt: TGTGCCAGCAGTGAATGGGGGACAGGCACAGATACGCAGTATTTT; cdr3_aa: CASSEWGTGTDTQYF
j_call: TRBJ1-4; v_call: TRBV7-2; d_call: NA; clone_size: NA; cdr3_nt: TGTGCCAGCAGCTTAGCGCGGGAAAAACTGTTTTTT; cdr3_aa: CASSLAREKLFF
j_call: TRBJ1-2; v_call: TRBV12-3/TRBV12-4; d_call: NA; clone_size: many; cdr3_nt: TGTGCCAGCAGTTTTAGCTCGGGCCCGAATGGCTACACCTTC; cdr3_aa: CASSFSSGPNGYTF
j_call: TRBJ1-5; v_call: TRBV5-5; d_call: NA; clone_size: many; cdr3_nt: TGTGCCAGCAGCGCCGCAGGGCCCTCAAATCAGCCCCAGCATTTT; cdr3_aa: CASSAAGPSNQPQHF
j_call: TRBJ2-7; v_call: TRBV7-2; d_call: NA; clone_size: many; cdr3_nt: TGTGCCAGCAGCTTAGGTCTGGGGGACCTCTCCTACGAGCAGTACTTC; cdr3_aa: CASSLGLGDLSYEQYF
j_call: TRBJ1-1; v_call: TRBV6-6; d_call: NA; clone_size: few; cdr3_nt: TGTGCCAGCAGTTACCAAGGTCCTGAAGCTTTCTTT; cdr3_aa: CASSYQGPEAFF
j_call: TRBJ2-7; v_call: TRBV9; d_call: NA; clone_size: once; cdr3_nt: TGTGCCAGCAGCTCGCTCACCAGTATAGGGGAGCAGTACTTC; cdr3_aa: CASSSLTSIGEQYF
j_call: TRBJ1-1; v_call: TRBV6-8; d_call: NA; clone_size: NA; cdr3_nt: TGTGCCAGCAGCTTTAGAGGACGGGGCATGAACACTGAAGCTTTCTTT; cdr3_aa: CASSFRGRGMNTEAFF
j_call: TRBJ2-1; v_call: TRBV2; d_call: TRBD2; clone_size: NA; cdr3_nt: TGTGCCAGCAGTGAAGAGCCGGGGGGGCTTAGTGAGCAGTTCTTC; cdr3_aa: CASSEEPGGLSEQFF
j_call: TRBJ2-5; v_call: TRBV11-2; d_call: NA; clone_size: few; cdr3_nt: TGTGCCAGCAGCTTACTCGGGTGGGGGTCCCAAGAGACCCAGTACTTC; cdr3_aa: CASSLLGWGSQETQYF
j_call: TRBJ1-1; v_call: TRBV11-2; d_call: NA; clone_size: NA; cdr3_nt: TGTGCCAGCAGCAAATTCAGAGGGAACACTGAAGCTTTCTTT; cdr3_aa: CASSKFRGNTEAFF
j_call: TRBJ1-2; v_call: TRBV20-1; d_call: NA; clone_size: NA; cdr3_nt: TGCAGTGCTAGAGATCTGCGGGGGCCGGGCGCGGGCTACACCTTC; cdr3_aa: CSARDLRGPGAGYTF
j_call: TRBJ1-1; v_call: TRBV23-1; d_call: NA; clone_size: few; cdr3_nt: TGCGCCAGCAGTCAATCTCGTCCCTCTGAAGCTTTCTTT; cdr3_aa: CASSQSRPSEAFF
j_call: TRBJ2-3; v_call: TRBV11-2; d_call: NA; clone_size: few; cdr3_nt: TGTGCCAGCAGCTTAGCACCCAGGGTCCGGACGCAGTATTTT; cdr3_aa: CASSLAPRVRTQYF
j_call: TRBJ1-1; v_call: TRBV7-3; d_call: TRBD1; clone_size: few; cdr3_nt: TGTGCCAGCAGCTCAGGGGGCTCGGAGAACACTGAAGCTTTCTTT; cdr3_aa: CASSSGGSENTEAFF
j_call: TRBJ1-2; v_call: TRBV10-3; d_call: NA; clone_size: few; cdr3_nt: TGTGCCGCCCGGAACACCTCCGGGAGCTATGGCTACACCTTC; cdr3_aa: CAARNTSGSYGYTF
j_call: TRBJ1-2; v_call: TRBV2; d_call: NA; clone_size: few; cdr3_nt: TGTGCCAGCAGTACCGGGAACCTCTATGGCTACACCTTC; cdr3_aa: CASSTGNLYGYTF
j_call: TRBJ2-5; v_call: TRBV25-1; d_call: TRBD2; clone_size: NA; cdr3_nt: TGTGCCAGCAGTGAAATAGCGGGGGGCCAAGAGACCCAGTACTTC; cdr3_aa: CASSEIAGGQETQYF
j_call: TRBJ1-5; v_call: TRBV30; d_call: NA; clone_size: NA; cdr3_nt: TGTGCCTGGAGTGATCAGGGATATCAGCCCCAGCATTTT; cdr3_aa: CAWSDQGYQPQHF
j_call: TRBJ2-7; v_call: TRBV27; d_call: TRBD1; clone_size: NA; cdr3_nt: TGTGCCAGCTCGAAGACAGGGGACGAGCAGTACTTC; cdr3_aa: CASSKTGDEQYF
j_call: TRBJ2-7; v_call: TRBV5-5; d_call: NA; clone_size: NA; cdr3_nt: TGTGCCAGCAGCTCAACAGGTGTCGAGCAGTACTTC; cdr3_aa: CASSSTGVEQYF
j_call: TRBJ2-7; v_call: TRBV20-1; d_call: NA; clone_size: few; cdr3_nt: TGCAGTGCTAGGGATGCCTACGAGCAGTACTTC; cdr3_aa: CSARDAYEQYF
j_call: TRBJ1-4; v_call: TRBV4-1; d_call: NA; clone_size: NA; cdr3_nt: TGCGCCAGCAGCGTCCCGCCGGGGCCAACTAATGAAAAACTGTTTTTT; cdr3_aa: CASSVPPGPTNEKLFF
j_call: TRBJ2-6; v_call: TRBV12-5; d_call: TRBD2; clone_size: NA; cdr3_nt: TGTGCTAGTGGTTTGGCTACCCCCCGGGAGGGGTCCTCCTCTGGGGCCAACGTCCTGACTTTC; cdr3_aa: CASGLATPREGSSSGANVLTF
j_call: TRBJ2-5; v_call: TRBV7-6; d_call: NA; clone_size: NA; cdr3_nt: TGTGCCAGCAGCTTACGAAGCACTGAGACCCAGTACTTC; cdr3_aa: CASSLRSTETQYF
j_call: TRBJ2-2; v_call: TRBV7-2; d_call: TRBD2; clone_size: many; cdr3_nt: TGTGCCAGCAGCGCTTCTAGCGGCGCGAACACCGGGGAGCTGTTTTTT; cdr3_aa: CASSASSGANTGELFF
j_call: TRBJ2-7; v_call: TRBV10-3; d_call: NA; clone_size: NA; cdr3_nt: TGTGCCATCAGTGAAACAGGATCCTCCTACGAGCAGTACTTC; cdr3_aa: CAISETGSSYEQYF
j_call: TRBJ1-6; v_call: TRBV2; d_call: NA; clone_size: few; cdr3_nt: TGTGCCAGCGCAGAAAACGGGGATTCACCCCTCCACTTT; cdr3_aa: CASAENGDSPLHF
j_call: TRBJ1-1; v_call: TRBV27; d_call: NA; clone_size: NA; cdr3_nt: TGTGCCAGCAGTTTAATTCGGGGGGGGTCGCTCACTGAAGCTTTCTTT; cdr3_aa: CASSLIRGGSLTEAFF
j_call: TRBJ1-1; v_call: TRBV4-1; d_call: NA; clone_size: many; cdr3_nt: TGCGCCAGCAGCCAAGCAATCGGGGGGCTGGGGAACACTGAAGCTTTCTTT; cdr3_aa: CASSQAIGGLGNTEAFF
j_call: TRBJ2-3; v_call: TRBV7-8; d_call: NA; clone_size: few; cdr3_nt: TGTGCCAGCAGCCTTCAGTATTTT; cdr3_aa: CASSLQYF
j_call: TRBJ2-3; v_call: TRBV7-9; d_call: NA; clone_size: few; cdr3_nt: TGTGCCAGCACCCCTTTAATAGGGGATGGAGATACGCAGTATTTT; cdr3_aa: CASTPLIGDGDTQYF
j_call: TRBJ2-3; v_call: TRBV7-2; d_call: TRBD2; clone_size: many; cdr3_nt: TGTGCCAGCAGCCTACGTAGGACTAGCGGGGGAGATACGCAGTATTTT; cdr3_aa: CASSLRRTSGGDTQYF
j_call: TRBJ2-7; v_call: TRBV11-2; d_call: NA; clone_size: NA; cdr3_nt: TGTGCCAGCAGCTTGAACAGGATAACCTACGAGCAGTACTTC; cdr3_aa: CASSLNRITYEQYF
j_call: TRBJ2-1; v_call: TRBV19; d_call: TRBD1; clone_size: NA; cdr3_nt: TGTGCCAGTAGTATCGGAGGACAGGGGGCCCATGAGCAGTTCTTC; cdr3_aa: CASSIGGQGAHEQFF
j_call: TRBJ1-5; v_call: TRBV12-3/TRBV12-4; d_call: NA; clone_size: few; cdr3_nt: TGTGCCAGCAGTTTAGGAACAGGGAGCGGTCAGCCCCAGCATTTT; cdr3_aa: CASSLGTGSGQPQHF
j_call: TRBJ1-2; v_call: TRBV6-5; d_call: NA; clone_size: NA; cdr3_nt: TGTGCCAGCAGTTACTCGGGGAGCTATGGCTACACCTTC; cdr3_aa: CASSYSGSYGYTF
j_call: TRBJ2-2; v_call: TRBV12-5; d_call: NA; clone_size: NA; cdr3_nt: TGTGCTAGTGGCCGTGCCTCGGGGGCCACCCACACCGGGGAGCTGTTTTTT; cdr3_aa: CASGRASGATHTGELFF
j_call: TRBJ1-5; v_call: TRBV4-3; d_call: TRBD1; clone_size: few; cdr3_nt: TGCGCCAGCAGCCAAGATTATTCCTCCGGGACAGATAATCAGCCCCAGCATTTT; cdr3_aa: CASSQDYSSGTDNQPQHF
j_call: TRBJ2-7; v_call: TRBV6-2/TRBV6-3; d_call: NA; clone_size: few; cdr3_nt: TGTGCCAGCAGTTATTCTCCGGAAGGGCAGTACTTC; cdr3_aa: CASSYSPEGQYF
j_call: TRBJ1-4; v_call: TRBV28; d_call: NA; clone_size: many; cdr3_nt: TGTGCCAGCAGTACCCGGACAGCCTCGAATGAAAAACTGTTTTTT; cdr3_aa: CASSTRTASNEKLFF
j_call: TRBJ1-6; v_call: TRBV20-1; d_call: TRBD1; clone_size: NA; cdr3_nt: TGCAGTGCCGTGGGACAGTCCCATTCACCCCTCCACTTT; cdr3_aa: CSAVGQSHSPLHF
j_call: TRBJ1-2; v_call: TRBV29-1; d_call: TRBD1; clone_size: many; cdr3_nt: TGCAGCTTCAGACAGGGGGGGGACTATGGCTACACCTTC; cdr3_aa: CSFRQGGDYGYTF
j_call: TRBJ2-2; v_call: TRBV3-1; d_call: NA; clone_size: NA; cdr3_nt: TGTGCCAGCAGCTACCCCGGGGGGGAGCTGTTTTTT; cdr3_aa: CASSYPGGELFF
j_call: TRBJ2-5; v_call: TRBV25-1; d_call: NA; clone_size: once; cdr3_nt: TGTGCCAGCAGTGATAGGGGGGCCCAAGAGACCCAGTACTTC; cdr3_aa: CASSDRGAQETQYF
j_call: TRBJ1-4; v_call: TRBV20-1; d_call: TRBD1; clone_size: few; cdr3_nt: TGCAGTGCTACCATCGGACAGGTCGTAAATGAAAAACTGTTTTTT; cdr3_aa: CSATIGQVVNEKLFF
j_call: TRBJ1-1; v_call: TRBV12-3/TRBV12-4; d_call: NA; clone_size: few; cdr3_nt: TGTGCCAGCAGTTCGGCACAGGGAGCTGAAGCTTTCTTT; cdr3_aa: CASSSAQGAEAFF
j_call: TRBJ2-7; v_call: TRBV5-4; d_call: NA; clone_size: NA; cdr3_nt: TGTGCCAGCAGCTTGGAACCGGCTGGCGAGCAGTACTTC; cdr3_aa: CASSLEPAGEQYF
j_call: TRBJ2-1; v_call: TRBV5-1; d_call: NA; clone_size: NA; cdr3_nt: TGCGCCAGCAGAGTGGCCCCCGGGGGAAATGAGCAGTTCTTC; cdr3_aa: CASRVAPGGNEQFF
j_call: TRBJ2-1; v_call: TRBV5-8; d_call: TRBD1; clone_size: NA; cdr3_nt: TGTGCCAGCAGCCCCCAGGGACAGCTCCACAATGAGCAGTTCTTC; cdr3_aa: CASSPQGQLHNEQFF
j_call: TRBJ2-1; v_call: TRBV7-9; d_call: TRBD2; clone_size: NA; cdr3_nt: TGTGCCAGCAGCCCAGCGGGGGGGCAGCGGACTAGCGGGGGGCACAATGAGCAGTTCTTC; cdr3_aa: CASSPAGGQRTSGGHNEQFF
j_call: TRBJ2-5; v_call: TRBV29-1; d_call: NA; clone_size: few; cdr3_nt: TGCAGCGTTGAAGAAGCAGTGAAAGAGACCCAGTACTTC; cdr3_aa: CSVEEAVKETQYF
j_call: TRBJ1-5; v_call: TRBV19; d_call: NA; clone_size: few; cdr3_nt: TGTGCCAGTACCAAGAGGGACGGTGGGCAGCCCCAGCATTTT; cdr3_aa: CASTKRDGGQPQHF